What follows are 14 T cell receptor beta chains derived from one specimen sequenced in a study of blood T cell repertoires in COVID-19. Generated by immunoSEQ multiplex PCR, the TCRdb table keeps only in-frame clones and is missing some. Among approximately 250,000 clones listed, about 86% were seen once. The sample comprised peripheral blood. The source of these receptors is a man between 25 and 39 years old with active or convalescent COVID-19.

The V gene is TRBV2, the J gene TRBJ2-5; the match to TRBD1 covers 9 bases. In germline, CDR1 is SNHLY, CDR2 FYNNEI. This CDR3 region has 13 residues. J lost 5 bases, V lost 10 bases, and 8 bases had no gene match. The CDR3 loop is CATLQGAGETQYF. The DNA of the CDR3 is TGTGCCACTCTACAGGGGGCGGGGGAGACCCAGTACTTC.

The V gene is TRBV19, the J gene TRBJ2-7; D may be TRBD1 (5 bases). The CDR3 has 14 amino acids. V lost 5 bases to trimming and J lost 0 bases, with 11 bases between them. The germline V gene encodes CDR1 LNHDA and CDR2 SQIVND (reference sequence). The CDR3 nucleotides read TGTGCCAGTAGTCCACAGGATTCCTCCTACGAGCAGTACTTC. Translated: CASSPQDSSYEQYF.

A single count supports this clone. The chain recombines TRBV7-2 with TRBJ2-5; TRBD1 might be the D (7 bases). CDR1 and CDR2 (germline): SGHTA, FQGNSA. Between the trimmed V and J ends, which lost 5 bases and 4 bases, there was a span of 23 bases. This CDR3 region has 17 residues. CDR3 DNA sequence: TGTGCCAGCAGCCGGGCAGGGGGGTTAAGGGTCGGAGAGACCCAGTACTTC. Residues: CASSRAGGLRVGETQYF.

The rearrangement links TRBV9 to TRBJ1-6, with a weak D call TRBD1 (5 bases). Germline V CDR1 and CDR2: SGDLS, YYNGEE. This CDR3 contains 19 residues. V was cut by 4 bases and J by 5 bases, with 25 bases left in between. The CDR3 DNA reads as TGTGCCAGCAGCCTCGAAATCGGGGGGTCAGTCGAGAATAATTCACCCCTCCACTTT. As protein: CASSLEIGGSVENNSPLHF.

The chain employs TRBV28 and TRBJ2-7; 9 bases are a match to TRBD1. CDR3 size: 15 residues. Trimming at V came to 3 bases and at J to 2 bases, leaving 5 bases not matched to a gene. Germline V gene data show CDR1 as MDHEN and CDR2 as SYDVKM. The CDR3 loop is CASSFRQGGTYEQYF. The CDR3 bases are TGTGCCAGCAGTTTCCGACAGGGGGGAACCTACGAGCAGTACTTC.

The gene calls are TRBV3-1 (or the pseudogene TRBV3-2) and TRBJ2-7; TRBD1 agrees at 10 bases. Germline values: CDR1 LGHDT, CDR2 YNNKEL (reference sequence). This CDR3 is 16 amino acids long. Trimming at V came to 0 bases and at J to 1 base, leaving 3 bases not matched to a gene. DNA of the CDR3: TGTGCCAGCAGCCAAGACGCGGGACAGGGGTCCTACGAGCAGTACTTC. Translation gives CASSQDAGQGSYEQYF.

Here the CDR3 DNA reads TGTGCCAGCCGGGGGTTCGACACTGAAGCTTTCTTT. It yields the protein CASRGFDTEAFF. The gene calls are TRBV2 and TRBJ1-1; a possible D gene is TRBD1 (5 bases). V was clipped by 8 bases and J by 3 bases, with 10 bases between them. Germline V gene lookup returns CDR1 SNHLY and CDR2 FYNNEI. The CDR3 runs 12 residues.

This chain uses TRBV6-1 with TRBJ2-1; D perhaps matches TRBD1 (6 bases). This CDR3 contains 15 residues. From germline, CDR1 is MNHNS and CDR2 SASEGT. V lost 2 bases to trimming and J lost 2 bases, with 10 bases between them. The CDR3 is CASSEQGTAYNEQFF. In DNA form, the CDR3 reads TGTGCCAGCAGTGAACAGGGGACGGCCTACAATGAGCAGTTCTTC.

The chain couples TRBV20-1 to TRBJ1-1; D gene uncertain. This CDR3 comprises 10 residues. The germline CDR1 and CDR2 sequences are DFQATT and SNEGSKA (reference sequence). The CDR3, as DNA: TGCAGCGTCCGAGAGGCCGAAGCTTTCTTT. This translates into CSVREAEAFF.

The V call is TRBV7-9, the J call TRBJ2-2; weak D call: TRBD2 (5 bases). The CDR3 covers 13 residues. Germline V gene lookup returns CDR1 SEHNR and CDR2 FQNEAQ (reference sequence). V gave up 1 base and J gave up 7 bases, with 7 bases separating them. CDR3 sequence (DNA): TGTGCCAGCAGCTTAGTCGGGGACGGGGAGCTGTTTTTT. It is translated as CASSLVGDGELFF.

The chain has TRBV11-3 and TRBJ2-7, with 10 bases aligning to TRBD1. CDR1 and CDR2 from the germline V gene are SGHNT and YENEEA. The V gene end was trimmed by 5 bases and the J gene end by 0 bases; junction bases not matched to a gene: 7. The CDR3 contains 16 residues. The CDR3 loop reads CASSPRTGGRSYEQYF. The CDR3 region has the DNA TGTGCCAGCAGCCCCAGGACAGGGGGTCGCTCCTACGAGCAGTACTTC.

This chain links TRBV9 with TRBJ1-4; 10 nucleotides match TRBD1. CDR3 length: 15 amino acids. Trimming cost V 3 bases and J 6 bases; bases outside gene matches: 5. Germline V CDR1 and CDR2: SGDLS, YYNGEE. The CDR3 here is CASSGLDRGHEKLFF. DNA for the CDR3: TGTGCCAGCAGCGGCCTCGACAGGGGGCATGAAAAACTGTTTTTT.

V and J are TRBV11-2 and TRBJ1-6; tentatively, D is TRBD1 (6 bases). Trimming cost V 5 bases and J 3 bases, with 17 bases left between them. Per germline, CDR1 SGHAT and CDR2 FQNNGV. This CDR3 region has 17 residues. CDR3 coding DNA: TGTGCCAGCAGCCCCCCCTCAGGGGCCGTCTATAATTCACCCCTCCACTTT. Translating it yields CASSPPSGAVYNSPLHF.

The V call is TRBV27, the J call TRBJ1-6; 7 bases fit TRBD1. This CDR3 is 14 amino acids long. With V trimmed by 10 bases and J by 6 bases, 9 bases remained unmatched. Germline V gene sequence: CDR1 MNHEY, CDR2 SMNVEV (reference sequence). The CDR3: CAIGDRAGNSPLHF. DNA of the CDR3: TGTGCCATCGGCGACAGGGCTGGTAATTCACCCCTCCACTTT.